These 17 T cell receptor beta chains were all obtained from the same sample, sequenced in a study of T cells in Graves' hyperthyroidism and ophthalmopathy. RNA transcripts gave rise to amplified TCR beta CDR3 regions. The HTBI primer set was used in a first-round RT-PCR of the TCR CDR3. TCRdb used MiXCR to reprocess the multiplex PCR reads, holding one entry per CDR3 protein. The sample yields around 400,000 distinct CDR3 sequences, approximately 13% seen once. Sequencing used blood. Every receptor here comes from a woman aged 18-29 years with Graves' hyperthyroidism.

The chain is built from TRBV20-1 and TRBJ2-7, with 12 nucleotides matching TRBD2. Germline lookup yields CDR1 DFQATT and CDR2 SNEGSKA (reference sequence). The J segment lost 2 bases and the V segment lost 6 bases, leaving 8 bases of the junction unmatched. The CDR3 length is 15 residues. CDR3 coding DNA: TGCAGTGCGGGGGCTAGCGGGGGGGACGCCTACGAGCAGTACTTC. This encodes CSAGASGGDAYEQYF.

By proportion, this clonotype is medium-sized. The chain couples TRBV3-1 to TRBJ1-5, with unresolved D. The CDR3 has 13 amino acids. CDR1 is LGHDT, CDR2 YNNKEL, per germline (reference sequence). V lost 0 bases, J lost 7 bases, and 7 bases lay in between. The chain's CDR3 is CASSQDGLQPQHF. In DNA, the CDR3 is TGTGCCAGCAGCCAAGACGGGTTGCAGCCCCAGCATTTT. Complete variable domain (other parts from reference TRBV3-1 and TRBJ1-5): DTAVSQTPKYLVTQMGNDKSIKCEQNLGHDTMYWYKQDSKKFLKIMFSYNNKELIINETVPNRFSPKSPDKAHLNLHINSLELGDSAVYFCASSQDGLQPQHFGDGTRLSIL.

The table lists this clonotype with a few counts. The chain has TRBV20-1 and TRBJ1-5, with 12 bases lining up with TRBD1. Germline CDR1 DFQATT, CDR2 SNEGSKA (reference sequence). There are 16 residues in the CDR3. With 6 bases clipped from V and 2 bases from J, the junction kept 8 bases outside the gene matches. The CDR3 is CSAGQGAGGRNQPQHF. The CDR3 DNA is TGCAGTGCGGGACAGGGGGCGGGGGGGCGCAATCAGCCCCAGCATTTT.

Many counts were recorded for this clonotype. This sequence joins TRBV3-1 and TRBJ1-1; 8 bases are a match to TRBD1. V dropped 3 bases and J dropped 11; count of bases not matched to a gene: 11. Germline V lookup: CDR1 LGHDT, CDR2 YNNKEL (reference sequence). The CDR3 totals 14 residues. CDR3 region: CASSQLTGQGVAFF. The DNA of the CDR3 is TGTGCCAGCAGCCAGCTCACCGGACAGGGAGTGGCTTTCTTT.

This chain connects TRBV6-1 to TRBJ1-6, with 10 bases aligning to TRBD1. Trimming removed 2 bases from V and 0 bases from J; junction bases left unmatched: 10. CDR1 is MNHNS, CDR2 SASEGT, per germline. This CDR3 spans 20 amino acids. CDR3 residues: CASSERDRGLLSSYNSPLHF. The CDR3 DNA follows: TGTGCCAGCAGTGAACGGGACAGGGGACTTCTGAGCTCCTATAATTCACCCCTCCACTTT.

Ten or more counts support this clonotype. The V and J genes are TRBV7-2 and TRBJ2-7; D is possibly TRBD2 (7 bases). Germline assignment: CDR1 SGHTA and CDR2 FQGNSA. This CDR3 contains 13 residues. The ends were cut back, 7 bases at V and 9 bases at J, with 19 bases in the middle. The CDR3 here is CASTGGGGPVQYF. Here the CDR3 DNA reads TGTGCCAGCACCGGAGGGGGAGGGCCAGTGCAGTACTTC.

In its sample, this clonotype was seen many times. The chain joins TRBV20-1 to TRBJ1-5; D gene unclear. The V end lost 6 bases, the J end lost 1 base, and 10 bases lay between the germline ends. The CDR3 consists of 13 residues. CDR1 is DFQATT, CDR2 SNEGSKA, per germline (reference sequence). Here the CDR3 DNA reads TGCAGTGCCCCACATGGGAGCAATCAGCCCCAGCATTTT. Amino acids: CSAPHGSNQPQHF.

This chain connects TRBV19 to TRBJ2-1, with a tentative D call TRBD2 (5 bases). V was trimmed by 9 bases and J by 10 bases, leaving 28 bases between them. The CDR3 is made up of 16 amino acids. Germline assignment: CDR1 LNHDA and CDR2 SQIVND (reference sequence). The CDR3 here is CASTKLTGPGVDEQFF. The CDR3 coding sequence is TGTGCCAGCACAAAACTTACGGGTCCCGGGGTTGACGAGCAGTTCTTC.

J is TRBJ2-1 and V is TRBV9, with D possibly TRBD2 on 6 matching bases. Germline V gene sequence: CDR1 SGDLS, CDR2 YYNGEE. The CDR3 loop spans 11 amino acids. V was pared by 3 bases and J by 15 bases, with 13 bases between. The DNA for the CDR3 is TGTGCCAGCAGCGGACCGGGACTGCCGTTCTTC. Translated, it gives CASSGPGLPFF.

The sample holds a few counts of this clonotype. The chain couples TRBV20-1 to TRBJ2-1; D is perhaps TRBD1 (6 bases). The germline V and J ends were trimmed by 5 bases and 6 bases, with 14 bases remaining between them. Germline V gives CDR1 DFQATT, CDR2 SNEGSKA (reference sequence). The CDR3 has 13 amino acids. CDR3 region: CSASAGVTNEQFF. CDR3 sequence (DNA): TGCAGTGCTTCGGCAGGGGTCACCAATGAGCAGTTCTTC.

This clonotype has ten or more counts. V usage is TRBV6-5 and J usage is TRBJ1-2, with 12 positions matching TRBD1. After removal of 0 bases from V and 7 bases from J, the junction contained 3 bases not matched to a gene. Germline V CDR1 and CDR2: MNHEY, SVGAGI. CDR3 length equals 15 residues. This CDR3 is CASSYSGQGAFGYTF. The DNA of the CDR3 is TGTGCCAGCAGTTACTCGGGACAGGGGGCATTTGGCTACACCTTC.

This clonotype was recorded a few times. This chain joins TRBV7-8 and TRBJ2-2; 9 nucleotides match TRBD1. Germline CDR1 SGHVS, CDR2 FQNEAQ. CDR3 length: 15 residues. V was clipped by 5 bases and J by 3 bases; unmatched bases: 4. Here the CDR3 DNA reads TGTGCCAGCAGCGTCCGGGACAGGGACACCGGGGAGCTGTTTTTT. This translates into CASSVRDRDTGELFF.

The rearrangement joins TRBV5-6 to TRBJ1-6; tentatively, D is TRBD1 (6 bases). The CDR3 has 15 amino acids. Germline values: CDR1 SGHDT, CDR2 YYEEEE. V lost 4 bases and J lost 8, with 16 bases in between. The DNA for the CDR3 is TGTGCCAGCAGCATCGGTTCAGGGGATTATTCACCCCTCCACTTT. Its protein product is CASSIGSGDYSPLHF.

This chain's CDR3 is CASSAGLVATDTQYF. The CDR3 DNA reads as TGTGCCAGCAGCGCCGGACTAGTCGCAACAGATACGCAGTATTTT. The V and J genes are TRBV11-2 and TRBJ2-3; TRBD2 aligns across 7 bases. The CDR3 runs to 15 residues. CDR1 and CDR2 (germline): SGHAT, FQNNGV. Losses at the gene ends were 5 bases for V and 3 bases for J; bases not matched to a gene: 8.

This clonotype has at least ten counts. CDR3 bases: TGTGCCTGGATGAATCTAGCGGAGAGCACAGATACGCAGTATTTT. Translated, it gives CAWMNLAESTDTQYF. The chain employs TRBV30 and TRBJ2-3; 7 bases match TRBD2. V lost 4 bases, J lost 0 bases, and 7 bases stayed unmatched. Germline CDR1 and CDR2: GTSNPN and SVGIG (reference sequence). This CDR3 contains 15 residues. Together with reference TRBV30 and TRBJ2-3, the CDR3 gives the full variable domain: SQTIHQWPATLVQPVGSPLSLECTVEGTSNPNLYWYRQAAGRGLQLLFYSVGIGQISSEVPQNLSASRPQDRQFILSSKKLLLSDSGFYLCAWMNLAESTDTQYFGPGTRLTVL.

This clonotype was picked up many times. This chain uses TRBV7-6 with TRBJ1-5; D call uncertain. With 1 base removed from V and 5 bases from J, the gap between germline ends came to 9 bases. The CDR3 has 14 residues. Germline V CDR1 and CDR2: SGHVS, FNYEAQ. CDR3: CASSLGQRDQPQHF. The CDR3 nucleotides read TGTGCCAGCAGCTTAGGGCAGAGGGATCAGCCCCAGCATTTT.

The chain carries TRBV6-1 and TRBJ1-3, with 11 bases matching TRBD1. The length of the CDR3 is 18 residues. Germline V CDR1 and CDR2: MNHNS, SASEGT. The junction had 11 bases not matched to a gene; V was cut back by 5 bases and J by 2 bases. The CDR3 sequence is CASSKDRGRILAGNTIYF. The CDR3 coding sequence is TGTGCCAGCAGTAAGGACAGGGGGCGCATATTGGCTGGAAACACCATATATTTT.